A single sample gave rise to the 2 T cell receptor beta chains below, sequenced in a study of blood T cell repertoires in COVID-19. TCRdb keeps only in-frame clones here, not all; method: immunoSEQ multiplex PCR. The table shows 200,000 to 250,000 clones, with 75% to 85% occurring only once. Input material: PBMCs or T cells enriched from blood (not recorded which). Receptors were obtained from a woman aged 50 to 65 with acute COVID-19.

J is TRBJ1-2 and V is TRBV7-8; 8 positions match TRBD1. CDR3 length: 16 residues. V was pared by 0 bases and J by 0 bases, with 3 bases of the junction left unmatched. Germline CDR1 and CDR2: SGHVS and FQNEAQ. The CDR3 protein is CASSLAAGGSNYGYTF. CDR3 in DNA: TGTGCCAGCAGCTTAGCCGCAGGGGGCTCTAACTATGGCTACACCTTC.

This chain joins TRBV5-6 and TRBJ1-5; D not resolved. Germline values: CDR1 SGHDT, CDR2 YYEEEE. The CDR3 is 17 amino acids. The V end was cut by 0 bases, the J end by 4 bases, with 17 bases between. DNA of the CDR3: TGTGCCAGCAGCTTGGGTGGGCCCACGGCCCGTAATCAGCCCCAGCATTTT. Amino acids: CASSLGGPTARNQPQHF.